The entry below describes one T cell receptor beta chain. Its cognate antigen is unknown. The data derive from a study of Ad26.COV2.S vaccination and SARS-CoV-2 variants. Study summary: Intramuscular Ad26.COV2.S at 5x10^10 or 1x10^11 viral particles.

Described treatment: about 20 received Ad26.COV2.S at low or high dose, single or two shots; about 5 received placebo; per-sample allocation not given. The investigators took samples on day 63 after the first vaccine or placebo injection. Only in-frame clones appear in the TCRdb table, and some are missing; sequencing was by immunoSEQ multiplex PCR. The table has around 300,000 clones, 90% seen once. Germline values: CDR1 SGHRS, CDR2 YFSETQ. V was pared by 2 bases and J by 3 bases, with 15 bases between. The CDR3 runs 16 residues. Study conclusions and caveats: For non-spike TCRs, breadth in vaccine recipients resembled that in placebo recipients.

The genes are TRBV5-1 and TRBJ1-3, with D tentatively TRBD1 (5 bases). The source was peripheral blood, collected in a trial of Ad26.COV2.S vaccine versus placebo. The TCR comes from a person aged 18 to 65 who received the Ad26.COV2.S COVID-19 vaccine or a placebo. The CDR3 loop reads CASSFGAARSGNTIYF. The CDR3 coding sequence is TGCGCCAGCAGCTTTGGGGCGGCCCGGAGTGGAAACACCATATATTTT.